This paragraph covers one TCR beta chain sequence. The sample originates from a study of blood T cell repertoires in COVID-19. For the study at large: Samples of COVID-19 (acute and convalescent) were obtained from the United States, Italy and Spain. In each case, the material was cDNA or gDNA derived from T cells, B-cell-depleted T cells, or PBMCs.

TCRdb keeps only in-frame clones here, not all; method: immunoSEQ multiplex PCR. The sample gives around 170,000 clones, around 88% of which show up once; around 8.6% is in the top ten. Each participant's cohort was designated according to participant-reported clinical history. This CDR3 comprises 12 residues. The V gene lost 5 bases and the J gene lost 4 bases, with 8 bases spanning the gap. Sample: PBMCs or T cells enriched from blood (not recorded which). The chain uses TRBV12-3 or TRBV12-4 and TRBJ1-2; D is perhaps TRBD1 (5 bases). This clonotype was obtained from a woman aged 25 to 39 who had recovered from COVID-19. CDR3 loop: CASSGGGYGYTF. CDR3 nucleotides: TGTGCCAGCAGTGGGGGAGGCTATGGCTACACCTTC.